This is a list of T cell receptor beta chains from one sample in a study of radiotherapy plus CTLA-4 blockade in lung cancer. Sequencing was performed with immunoSEQ multiplex PCR; in TCRdb, only in-frame clones are kept and a portion is missing. The sample has roughly 90,000 clones, less than 80% seen once. The source was peripheral blood, collected from a patient treated with radiotherapy plus ipilimumab. The receptors originated from a human donor with non-small cell lung cancer that progressed on radiotherapy plus ipilimumab. Each CDR3 is given with its conserved first and last residue. Fields, in order: V gene, D gene, clone size, J gene, CDR3 DNA, CDR3 protein. D genes are given only for firm matches. Size tells how often a clone was seen (once, few, many) or the class of an expanded clone, and some rows leave it out.

TRBV18,.,.,TRBJ1-2,TGTGCCAGCTCACCAGGGAACAGGGTTGACTATGGCTACACCTTC,CASSPGNRVDYGYTF
TRBV28,.,.,TRBJ1-4,TGTGCCAGCAGCCAGCAGGGTTATAATGAAAAACTGTTTTTT,CASSQQGYNEKLFF
TRBV9,.,.,TRBJ2-3,TGTGCCAGCAGCGTAGGGGTAGGGGCGGCTAGCACAGATACGCAGTATTTT,CASSVGVGAASTDTQYF
TRBV15,TRBD1,few,TRBJ2-4,TGTGCCACCAGCGGAGACAGGGTAACCAAAAACATTCAGTACTTC,CATSGDRVTKNIQYF
TRBV5-1,.,.,TRBJ2-1,TGCGCCAGCAGTTTCGTTCTCGGGGGTGACAATGAGCAGTTCTTC,CASSFVLGGDNEQFF
TRBV11-1,.,.,TRBJ2-5,TGTGCCAGCAGCTTAAACGGTAGAAGTGAAGAGACCCAGTACTTC,CASSLNGRSEETQYF
TRBV10-1,.,few,TRBJ2-4,TGCGCCAGCAGTGAGTCGGGGATGGCCATTCAGTACTTC,CASSESGMAIQYF
TRBV18,.,once,TRBJ2-7,TGTGCCAGCTCACCCGCGTATGGTGGGGTGTTATACGAGCAGTACTTC,CASSPAYGGVLYEQYF
TRBV6-6,.,few,TRBJ1-5,TGTGCCAGCAGCCTCCACAGGCAGGCTCGGAATCAGCCCCAGCATTTT,CASSLHRQARNQPQHF
TRBV5-1,.,.,TRBJ1-4,TGCGCCAGCAGCCAAGGGGGGACGTCTAATGAAAAACTGTTTTTT,CASSQGGTSNEKLFF
TRBV9,TRBD1,few,TRBJ1-1,TGTGCCAGCAGGGGGACAGGGCCGAACACTGAAGCTTTCTTT,CASRGTGPNTEAFF
TRBV2,TRBD2,few,TRBJ2-5,TGTGCCAGCAGTCTAGCGGGAGGGGGTAGTGAGACCCAGTACTTC,CASSLAGGGSETQYF
TRBV4-3,.,.,TRBJ2-1,TGCGCCAGCAGCCCTTCCAGGGGCTCCTACAATGAGCAGTTCTTC,CASSPSRGSYNEQFF
TRBV2,.,.,TRBJ2-5,TGTGCCAGCAGTTGGACGGACCAAGGGACCCAGTACTTC,CASSWTDQGTQYF
TRBV7-3,.,few,TRBJ2-6,TGTGCCAGCAGCTTCGGAACAGGGACTGGGGCCAACGTCCTGACTTTC,CASSFGTGTGANVLTF
TRBV5-1,.,.,TRBJ2-7,TGCGCCAGCAGCTACACACAGGGAACCTACGAGCAGTACTTC,CASSYTQGTYEQYF